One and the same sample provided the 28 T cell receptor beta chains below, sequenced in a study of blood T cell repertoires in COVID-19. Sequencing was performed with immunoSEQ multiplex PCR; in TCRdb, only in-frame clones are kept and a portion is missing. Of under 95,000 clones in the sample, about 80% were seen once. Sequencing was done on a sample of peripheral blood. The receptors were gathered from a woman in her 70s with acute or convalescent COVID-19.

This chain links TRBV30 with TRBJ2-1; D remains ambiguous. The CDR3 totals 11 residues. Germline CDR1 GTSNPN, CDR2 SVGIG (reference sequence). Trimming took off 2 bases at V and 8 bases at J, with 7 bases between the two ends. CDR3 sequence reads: CAWSIYYEQFF. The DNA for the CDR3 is TGTGCCTGGAGTATATACTATGAGCAGTTCTTC.

The CDR3 region is CASSLGDRGPSTDTQYF. The CDR3 DNA reads TGTGCCAGCAGTTTAGGGGACAGGGGGCCGAGCACAGATACGCAGTATTTT. The chain employs TRBV28 and TRBJ2-3, with 12 bases matching TRBD1. CDR1 MDHEN and CDR2 SYDVKM come from the germline V gene. Losses at the gene ends were 2 bases for V and 0 bases for J; bases not matched to a gene: 3. This CDR3 spans 17 amino acids.

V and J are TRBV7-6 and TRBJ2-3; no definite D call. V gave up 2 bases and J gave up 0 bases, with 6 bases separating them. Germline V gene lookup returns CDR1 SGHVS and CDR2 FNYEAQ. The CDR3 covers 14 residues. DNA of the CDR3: TGTGCCAGCAGCTTAAGCTCTAGCACAGATACGCAGTATTTT. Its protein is CASSLSSSTDTQYF.

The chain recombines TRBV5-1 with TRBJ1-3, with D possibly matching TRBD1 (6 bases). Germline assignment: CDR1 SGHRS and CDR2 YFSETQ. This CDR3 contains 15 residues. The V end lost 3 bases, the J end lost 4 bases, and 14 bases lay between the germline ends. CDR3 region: CASSWEGGAGNTIYF. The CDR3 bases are TGCGCCAGCAGCTGGGAAGGGGGGGCCGGAAACACCATATATTTT.

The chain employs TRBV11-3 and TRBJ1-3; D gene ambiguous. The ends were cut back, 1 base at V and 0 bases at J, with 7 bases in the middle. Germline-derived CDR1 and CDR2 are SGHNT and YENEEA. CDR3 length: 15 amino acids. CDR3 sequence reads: CASSLAQTSGNTIYF. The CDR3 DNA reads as TGTGCCAGCAGCTTAGCACAGACCTCTGGAAACACCATATATTTT. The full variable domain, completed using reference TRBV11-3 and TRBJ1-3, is EAGVVQSPRYKIIEKKQPVAFWCNPISGHNTLYWYLQNLGQGPELLIRYENEEAVDDSQLPKDRFSAERLKGVDSTLKIQPAELGDSAVYLCASSLAQTSGNTIYFGEGSWLTVV.

DNA for the CDR3: TGCGCCAGCAGCGATGCCACAGGTAAGGAAGCTTTCTTT. Translation gives CASSDATGKEAFF. The chain carries TRBV5-1 and TRBJ1-1, with D possibly matching TRBD1 (5 bases). The CDR3 totals 13 residues. Trimming pared 4 bases from V and 8 bases from J, leaving 15 bases between. Germline-derived CDR1 and CDR2 are SGHRS and YFSETQ.

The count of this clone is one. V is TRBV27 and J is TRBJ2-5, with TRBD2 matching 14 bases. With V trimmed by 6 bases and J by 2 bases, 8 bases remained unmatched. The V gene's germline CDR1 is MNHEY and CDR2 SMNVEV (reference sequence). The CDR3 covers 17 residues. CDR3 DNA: TGTGCCAGCAGGCGACTAGCGGGGGGGGGCAATCAAGAGACCCAGTACTTC. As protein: CASRRLAGGGNQETQYF.

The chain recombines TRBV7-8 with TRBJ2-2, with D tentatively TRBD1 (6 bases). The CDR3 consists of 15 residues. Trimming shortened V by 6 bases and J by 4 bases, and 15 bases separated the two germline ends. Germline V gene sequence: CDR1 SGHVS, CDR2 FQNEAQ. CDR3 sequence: CASRFMAGATGELFF. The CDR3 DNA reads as TGTGCCAGCAGGTTTATGGCAGGGGCCACCGGGGAGCTGTTTTTT.

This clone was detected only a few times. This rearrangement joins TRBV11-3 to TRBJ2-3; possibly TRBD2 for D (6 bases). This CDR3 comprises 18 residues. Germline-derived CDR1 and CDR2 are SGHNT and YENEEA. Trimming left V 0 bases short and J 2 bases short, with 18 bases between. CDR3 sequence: CASSLEGIVAGNTDTQYF. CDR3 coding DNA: TGTGCCAGCAGCTTAGAGGGAATAGTGGCGGGGAACACAGATACGCAGTATTTT.

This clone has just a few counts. In nucleotides, the CDR3 is TGTGCCAGCAGCCAAGATCGGGGAGGCGGCACTGAAGCTTTCTTT. Its translation is CASSQDRGGGTEAFF. The V and J genes are TRBV3-1 (or the pseudogene TRBV3-2) and TRBJ1-1; D remains unclear. In germline, CDR1 is LGHDT, CDR2 YNNKEL (reference sequence). V lost 0 bases, J lost 4 bases, and 12 bases lay in between. There are 15 residues in the CDR3.

The CDR3 spells CASSFPSYGYTF. Written as DNA, the CDR3 is TGTGCCAGCAGCTTTCCCAGCTATGGCTACACCTTC. This sequence joins TRBV7-2 and TRBJ1-2, with unresolved D. This CDR3 contains 12 residues. V lost 3 bases to trimming and J lost 4 bases, with 6 bases between them. The germline CDR1 and CDR2 sequences are SGHTA and FQGNSA.

The CDR3 coding sequence is TGTGCCAGCACTCAGGGTTCCGGGGGGGCAGCTTTCTTT. Amino acids: CASTQGSGGAAFF. The V and J genes are TRBV6-5 and TRBJ1-1; a weak D match, TRBD1 (6 bases). Germline V gene sequence: CDR1 MNHEY, CDR2 SVGAGI. The CDR3 loop spans 13 amino acids. Between the trimmed V and J ends, which lost 7 bases and 10 bases, there was a span of 19 bases.

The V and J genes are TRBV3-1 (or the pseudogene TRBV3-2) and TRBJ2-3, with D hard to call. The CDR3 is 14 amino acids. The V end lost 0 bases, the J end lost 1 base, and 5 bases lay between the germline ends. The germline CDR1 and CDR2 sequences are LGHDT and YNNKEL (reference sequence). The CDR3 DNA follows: TGTGCCAGCAGCCAAGAAACGGGCACAGATACGCAGTATTTT. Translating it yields CASSQETGTDTQYF.

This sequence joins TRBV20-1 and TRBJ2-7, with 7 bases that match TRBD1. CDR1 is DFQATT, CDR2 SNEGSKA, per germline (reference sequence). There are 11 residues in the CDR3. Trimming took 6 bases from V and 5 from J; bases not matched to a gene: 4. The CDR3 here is CSARQGDEQYF. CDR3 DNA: TGCAGTGCACGGCAGGGGGACGAGCAGTACTTC.

DNA for the CDR3: TGTGCCAGCAGCAGCCGACAGAGACTCTACAATGAGCAGTTCTTC. Translation: CASSSRQRLYNEQFF. This chain joins TRBV5-6 and TRBJ2-1; D is possibly TRBD1 (5 bases). With 4 bases removed from V and 3 bases from J, the gap between germline ends came to 14 bases. Germline V gene data show CDR1 as SGHDT and CDR2 as YYEEEE. The length of the CDR3 is 15 residues.

CDR3 sequence: CASSWGQGIQETQYF. The CDR3 DNA reads TGTGCCAGCAGCTGGGGACAGGGAATACAAGAGACCCAGTACTTC. The chain has TRBV11-2 and TRBJ2-5; the match to TRBD1 covers 9 bases. The V and J ends lost 4 bases and 2 bases, in that order; junction bases with no gene match: 5. Germline lookup yields CDR1 SGHAT and CDR2 FQNNGV. The CDR3 is made up of 15 amino acids.

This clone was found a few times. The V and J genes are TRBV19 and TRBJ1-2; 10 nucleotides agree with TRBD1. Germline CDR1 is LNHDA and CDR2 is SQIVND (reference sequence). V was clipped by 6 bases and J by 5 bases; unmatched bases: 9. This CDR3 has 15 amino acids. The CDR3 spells CASSPARQGAYGYTF. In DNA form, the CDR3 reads TGTGCCAGTAGCCCGGCAAGACAGGGGGCGTATGGCTACACCTTC.

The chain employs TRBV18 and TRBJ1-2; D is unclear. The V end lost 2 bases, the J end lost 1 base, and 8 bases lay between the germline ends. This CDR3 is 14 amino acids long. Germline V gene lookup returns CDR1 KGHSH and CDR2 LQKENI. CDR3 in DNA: TGTGCCAGCTCACCAGATCCGGGTAACTATGGCTACACCTTC. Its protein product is CASSPDPGNYGYTF.

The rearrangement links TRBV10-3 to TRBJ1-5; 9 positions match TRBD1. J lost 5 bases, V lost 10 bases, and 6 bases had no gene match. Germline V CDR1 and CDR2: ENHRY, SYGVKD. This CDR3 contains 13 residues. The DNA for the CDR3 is TGTGCCACCACTACAGGGGGCGATCAGCCCCAGCATTTT. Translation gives CATTTGGDQPQHF.

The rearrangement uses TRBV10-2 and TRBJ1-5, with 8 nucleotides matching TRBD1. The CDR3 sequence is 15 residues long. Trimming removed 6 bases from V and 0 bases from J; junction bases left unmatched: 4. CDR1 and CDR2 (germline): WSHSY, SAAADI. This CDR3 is CASSGTGYSNQPQHF. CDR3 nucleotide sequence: TGCGCCAGCAGCGGGACAGGTTATAGCAATCAGCCCCAGCATTTT.

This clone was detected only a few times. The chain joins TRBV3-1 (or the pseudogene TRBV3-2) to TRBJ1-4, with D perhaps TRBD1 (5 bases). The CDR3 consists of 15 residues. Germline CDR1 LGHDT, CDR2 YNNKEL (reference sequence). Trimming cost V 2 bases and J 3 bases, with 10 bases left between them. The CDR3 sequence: CASSQTQGANEKLFF. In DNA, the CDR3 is TGTGCCAGCAGCCAAACCCAGGGCGCTAATGAAAAACTGTTTTTT.

This CDR3 reads CASSPQTGGEQYF. For the CDR3, the DNA is TGTGCCAGCAGCCCACAGACAGGGGGCGAGCAGTACTTC. The chain carries TRBV7-3 and TRBJ2-7; 9 bases fit TRBD1. This CDR3 is 13 amino acids long. J was trimmed by 6 bases and V by 5 bases; bases with no gene match: 5. Germline V lookup: CDR1 SGHTA, CDR2 FQGTGA.

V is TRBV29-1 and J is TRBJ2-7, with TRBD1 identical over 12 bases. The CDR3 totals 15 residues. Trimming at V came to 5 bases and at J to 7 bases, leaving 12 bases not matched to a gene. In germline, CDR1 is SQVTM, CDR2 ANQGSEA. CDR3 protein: CSVPFPGQGAGEQYF. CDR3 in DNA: TGCAGCGTTCCATTCCCGGGACAGGGGGCGGGGGAGCAGTACTTC.

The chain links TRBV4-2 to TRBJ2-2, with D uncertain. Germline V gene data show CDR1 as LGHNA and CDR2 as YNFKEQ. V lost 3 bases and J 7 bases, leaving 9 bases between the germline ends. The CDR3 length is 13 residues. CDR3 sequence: CASSQVAIGELFF. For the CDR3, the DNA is TGTGCCAGCAGCCAGGTTGCGATCGGGGAGCTGTTTTTT.

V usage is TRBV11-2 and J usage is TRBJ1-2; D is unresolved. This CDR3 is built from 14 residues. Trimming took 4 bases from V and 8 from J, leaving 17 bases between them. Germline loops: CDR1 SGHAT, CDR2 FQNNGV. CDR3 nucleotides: TGTGCCAGCAGCTCCGCGGGTCCCATTAGGGGCTACACCTTC. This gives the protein CASSSAGPIRGYTF.

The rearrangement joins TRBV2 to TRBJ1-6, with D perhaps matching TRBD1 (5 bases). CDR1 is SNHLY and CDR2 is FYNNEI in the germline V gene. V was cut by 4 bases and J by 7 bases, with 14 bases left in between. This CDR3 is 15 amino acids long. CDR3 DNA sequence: TGTGCCAGCAGTGTGGGAGGGGTGGCGAATTCACCCCTCCACTTT. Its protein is CASSVGGVANSPLHF.

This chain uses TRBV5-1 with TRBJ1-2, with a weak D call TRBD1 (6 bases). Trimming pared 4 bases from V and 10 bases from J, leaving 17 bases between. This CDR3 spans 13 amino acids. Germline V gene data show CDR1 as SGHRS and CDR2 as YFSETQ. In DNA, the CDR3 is TGCGCCAGCAGCAGCGGGACACGGGCCCTCTACACCTTC. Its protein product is CASSSGTRALYTF.

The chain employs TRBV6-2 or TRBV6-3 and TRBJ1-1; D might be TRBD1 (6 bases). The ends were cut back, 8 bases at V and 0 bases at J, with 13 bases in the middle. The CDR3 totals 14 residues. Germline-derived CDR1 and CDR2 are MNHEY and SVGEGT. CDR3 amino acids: CASGRDTMNTEAFF. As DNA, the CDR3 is TGTGCCAGCGGCCGGGACACGATGAACACTGAAGCTTTCTTT.